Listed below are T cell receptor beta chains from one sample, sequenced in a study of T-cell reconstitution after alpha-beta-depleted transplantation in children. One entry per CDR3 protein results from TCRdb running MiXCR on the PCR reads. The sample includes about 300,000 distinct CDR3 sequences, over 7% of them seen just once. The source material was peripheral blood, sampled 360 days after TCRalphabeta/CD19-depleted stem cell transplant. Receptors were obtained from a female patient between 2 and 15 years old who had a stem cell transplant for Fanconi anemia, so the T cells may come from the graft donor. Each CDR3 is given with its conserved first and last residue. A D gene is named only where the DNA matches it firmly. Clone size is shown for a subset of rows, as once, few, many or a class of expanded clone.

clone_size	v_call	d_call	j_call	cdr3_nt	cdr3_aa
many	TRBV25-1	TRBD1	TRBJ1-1	TGTGCCAGCAGTGAGACAGGGGGCACTGAAGCTTTCTTT	CASSETGGTEAFF
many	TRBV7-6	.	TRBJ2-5	TGTGCCAGCAGCTTATGGGCCGAGACCCAGTACTTC	CASSLWAETQYF
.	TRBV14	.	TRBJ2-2	TGTGCCAGCAGCCAGATCGGGGGGCTGAACACCGGGGAGCTGTTTTTT	CASSQIGGLNTGELFF
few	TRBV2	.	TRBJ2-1	TGTGCCAGCAGTGAATCGCGGGCCCACCTCTCCTACAATGAGCAGTTCTTC	CASSESRAHLSYNEQFF
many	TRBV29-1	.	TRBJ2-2	TGCAGCGTTGCTAGCGCCGCGAACACCGGGGAGCTGTTTTTT	CSVASAANTGELFF
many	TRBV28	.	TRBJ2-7	TGTGCCAGCAGTCTAACGCCCGGGGGCCCCTACGAGCAGTACTTC	CASSLTPGGPYEQYF
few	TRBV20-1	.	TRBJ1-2	TGCAGTGCTAGGGGGGCCGGTATCCGCTACACCTTC	CSARGAGIRYTF
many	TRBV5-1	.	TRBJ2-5	TGCGCCAGCAGCTTGGCTGGATGGAAAGAGACCCAGTACTTC	CASSLAGWKETQYF
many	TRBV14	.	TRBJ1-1	TGTGCCAGCAGCCAAGGACGGTTCCTTGAAGCTTTCTTT	CASSQGRFLEAFF
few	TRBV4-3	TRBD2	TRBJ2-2	TGCGCCAGCAGCCCTTTAGCGGGGGGGACCGGGGAGCTGTTTTTT	CASSPLAGGTGELFF
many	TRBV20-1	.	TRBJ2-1	TGCAGTGCCTCCCTTACGGCTGCCGGGTTCTTC	CSASLTAAGFF
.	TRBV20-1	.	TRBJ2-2	TGCAGTGCTAGGGGAGGATCCGCGAACACCGGGGAGCTGTTTTTT	CSARGGSANTGELFF
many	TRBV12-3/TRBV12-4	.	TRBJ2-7	TGTGCCAGCAGTTTAGGGGGCGAGCAGTACTTC	CASSLGGEQYF
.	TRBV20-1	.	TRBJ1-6	TGCAGTGCCCCAGACGGTTATAATTCACCCCTCCACTTT	CSAPDGYNSPLHF
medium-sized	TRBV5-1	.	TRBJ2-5	TGCGCCAGCAGCTTGGCAAGAGCAGGGGAGACCCAGTACTTC	CASSLARAGETQYF
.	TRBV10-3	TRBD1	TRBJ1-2	TGTGCCATCAGTGAGCCCCCACAGGGGGCAAATGGCTACACCTTC	CAISEPPQGANGYTF
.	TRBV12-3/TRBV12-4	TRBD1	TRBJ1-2	TGTGCCAGCAGTCTCCCGGGACAGTTCTATGGCTACACCTTC	CASSLPGQFYGYTF
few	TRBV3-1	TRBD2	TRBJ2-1	TGTGCCAGCAGCCCTAATAGCGGGAGGGGGACCTACAATGAGCAGTTCTTC	CASSPNSGRGTYNEQFF
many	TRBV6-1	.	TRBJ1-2	TGTGCCAGCAAGGCGTCAGGGGATAACTATGGCTACACCTTC	CASKASGDNYGYTF
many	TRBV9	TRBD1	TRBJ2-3	TGTGCCAGCAGCGAGACAGGGATCACAGATACGCAGTATTTT	CASSETGITDTQYF
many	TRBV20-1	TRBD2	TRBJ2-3	TGCAGTGCTAAAGAGGGACTAGCGGTGTTCACAGATACGCAGTATTTT	CSAKEGLAVFTDTQYF
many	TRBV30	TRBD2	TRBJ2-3	TGTGCCTGGACGGGAACTAGCGATTCCACAGATACGCAGTATTTT	CAWTGTSDSTDTQYF
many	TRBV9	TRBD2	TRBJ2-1	TGTGCCAGCAGCGTATCGTCGCTAGCGGGGAATGAGCAGTTCTTC	CASSVSSLAGNEQFF
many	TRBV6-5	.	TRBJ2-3	TGTGCCAGCAAAGACACGGGACAAGGGACAGATACGCAGTATTTT	CASKDTGQGTDTQYF
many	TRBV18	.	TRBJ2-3	TGTGCCAGCTCACCACCCTCAGGGACATGGGTGACAGATACGCAGTATTTT	CASSPPSGTWVTDTQYF
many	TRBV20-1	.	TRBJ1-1	TGCAGTGCTCTACTCAGGGTGGCTGAAGCTTTCTTT	CSALLRVAEAFF
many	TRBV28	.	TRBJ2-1	TGTGCCAGCAGTGACCGGGCAGGAAAGCAGTTCTTC	CASSDRAGKQFF
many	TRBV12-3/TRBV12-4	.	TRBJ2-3	TGTGCCAGCAGGTTAATAGATACGCAGTATTTT	CASRLIDTQYF
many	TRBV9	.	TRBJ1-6	TGTGCCAGCAGCGTAGCTTCTAATTCACCCCTCCACTTT	CASSVASNSPLHF
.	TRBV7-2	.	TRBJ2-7	TGTGCCAGCAGCTTAGCCCCCATTTTTGGGGGCGCCTACGAGCAGTACTTC	CASSLAPIFGGAYEQYF
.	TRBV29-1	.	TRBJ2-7	TGCAGCGTTGATACCCCAGACAGAAACGAGCAGTACTTC	CSVDTPDRNEQYF
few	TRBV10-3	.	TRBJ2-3	TGTGCCATAGGGGGGCGGGAGTCAGATACGCAGTATTTT	CAIGGRESDTQYF
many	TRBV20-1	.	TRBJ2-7	TGCAGTGCCATCAGTTTGGAGGGACCCTACGAGCAGTACTTC	CSAISLEGPYEQYF
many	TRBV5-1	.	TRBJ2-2	TGCGCCAGCAGCTTGGCTTCCAGCTCGGTGGACACCGGGGAGCTGTTTTTT	CASSLASSSVDTGELFF
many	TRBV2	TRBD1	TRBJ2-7	TGTGCCAGCAGTGATCTATCGTGGGGCGGACAGGGGATGATGGCCTCCTACGAGCAGTACTTC	CASSDLSWGGQGMMASYEQYF
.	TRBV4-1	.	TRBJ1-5	TGCGCCAGCAGCCCCCGGGCCGGCTATCAGCCCCAGCATTTT	CASSPRAGYQPQHF
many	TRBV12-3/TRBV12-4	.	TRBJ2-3	TGTGCCAGCAGTTTAGGTCTGGGGGATACGCAGTATTTT	CASSLGLGDTQYF
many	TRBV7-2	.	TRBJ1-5	TGTGCCAGCAGCCCAGGACCGTACACTGGACAGCCCCAGCATTTT	CASSPGPYTGQPQHF
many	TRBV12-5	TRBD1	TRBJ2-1	TGTGCTAGTGGTTTGGTACGATCCCGGGACAGGGACCCCAATGAGCAGTTCTTC	CASGLVRSRDRDPNEQFF
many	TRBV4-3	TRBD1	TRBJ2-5	TGCGCCAGCAGCCAAGATCTTCGACAGGGGGTAGAGACCCAGTACTTC	CASSQDLRQGVETQYF
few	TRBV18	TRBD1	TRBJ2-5	TGTGCCAGCTCACCACTCTGGGACAGGGACCAAGAGACCCAGTACTTC	CASSPLWDRDQETQYF
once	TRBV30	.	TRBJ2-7	TGTGCCTGGACATCGGGGGACAGCCATAAGCAGTACTTC	CAWTSGDSHKQYF
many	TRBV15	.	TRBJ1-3	TGTGCCACCAGCAGAGATTCAGGGACGGCTGGAAACACCATATATTTT	CATSRDSGTAGNTIYF
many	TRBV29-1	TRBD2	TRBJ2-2	TGCAGCGTTGCTCCTAGCGGGGGCTGGGGGGAGCTGTTTTTT	CSVAPSGGWGELFF
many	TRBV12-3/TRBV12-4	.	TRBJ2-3	TGTGCCAGCACCAGGGGTGGGGGATCCACAGATACGCAGTATTTT	CASTRGGGSTDTQYF
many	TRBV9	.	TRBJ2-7	TGTGCCAGCACCCGTAGCCCCTCGGACAGCAACGAGCAGTACTTC	CASTRSPSDSNEQYF
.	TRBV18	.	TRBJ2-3	TGTGCCAGCTCACCTGAGGGCGCTACGCAGTATTTT	CASSPEGATQYF
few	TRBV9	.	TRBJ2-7	TGTGCCAGCAGCGCCGGACAGAGCTCCTACGAGCAGTACTTC	CASSAGQSSYEQYF
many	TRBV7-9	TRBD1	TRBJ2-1	TGTGCCAGCAGCCCCCAACCGGGACAGGGGGCTTACAATGAGCAGTTCTTC	CASSPQPGQGAYNEQFF
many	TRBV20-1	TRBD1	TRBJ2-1	TGCAGTGCCGACGGACAGGGGTTTATGAGCTCCTACAATGAGCAGTTCTTC	CSADGQGFMSSYNEQFF
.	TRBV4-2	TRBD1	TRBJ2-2	TGTGCCAGCAGCCAAGAACCCCAGGGGGCGCTGACCGGGGAGCTGTTTTTT	CASSQEPQGALTGELFF
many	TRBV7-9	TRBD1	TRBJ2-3	TGTGCCAGCAGATCTAGGACAGGGGGGACAGATACGCAGTATTTT	CASRSRTGGTDTQYF